Listed here is a single T cell receptor (beta chain). Its antigen is unidentified. Using immunoSEQ multiplex PCR, the repertoire was profiled, and TCRdb retains in-frame clones only, with some absent. The sample records approximately 640,000 clones, about 90% being singletons. This sample is drawn from a study of shared clonotypes between healthy human individuals. Study-wide points: The study found lower generation probabilities in non-shared clonotypes than in those shared by all four donors.

Sequencing input: memory CD8+ T cells from PBMCs. Indicated subset: CD45RO+ cells pooled with CCR7-negative TemRA cells. This TCR was sampled from a man between 18 and 29 years old in good health. Some clones in this sample may be carry-over from other donors' samples.

Here the CDR3 reads CASSQEQGPPLHF. The CDR3 bases are TGCGCCAGCAGCCAAGAGCAGGGGCCACCCCTCCACTTT. J is TRBJ1-6 and V is TRBV4-1, with D possibly being TRBD1 (6 bases). Per germline, CDR1 MGHRA and CDR2 YSYEKL. V gave up 0 bases and J gave up 11 bases, with 8 bases separating them. The CDR3 has 13 amino acids.